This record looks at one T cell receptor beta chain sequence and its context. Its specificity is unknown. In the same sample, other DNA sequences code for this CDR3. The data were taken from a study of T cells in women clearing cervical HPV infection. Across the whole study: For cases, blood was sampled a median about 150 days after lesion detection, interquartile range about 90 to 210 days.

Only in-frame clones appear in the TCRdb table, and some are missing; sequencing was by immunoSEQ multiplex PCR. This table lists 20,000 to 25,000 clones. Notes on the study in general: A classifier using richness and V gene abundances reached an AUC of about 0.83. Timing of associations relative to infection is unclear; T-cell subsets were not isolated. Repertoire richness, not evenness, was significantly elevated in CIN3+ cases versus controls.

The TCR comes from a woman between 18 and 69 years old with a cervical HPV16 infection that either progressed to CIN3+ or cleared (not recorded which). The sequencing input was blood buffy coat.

CDR3 bases read: TGTGCCAGTAGTATTCGCCAGGGAGAGGCTGGAAACACC. It yields the protein CASSIRQGEAGNT. The full CDR3 sequence reads CASSIRQGEAGNTIYF. The rearrangement joins TRBV19 to TRBJ1-3, with D perhaps TRBD1 (5 bases). The read terminates 3 residues ahead of where the CDR3 ends, so the germline J gene completes it. CDR1 and CDR2 (germline): LNHDA, SQIVND (reference sequence). The CDR3 extends over 16 amino acids. Trimming removed 3 bases from V and 2 bases from J, with 14 bases in between. Full variable domain (missing parts from reference TRBV19 and TRBJ1-3): DGGITQSPKYLFRKEGQNVTLSCEQNLNHDAMYWYRQDPGQGLRLIYYSQIVNDFQKGDIAEGYSVSREKKESFPLTVTSAQKNPTAFYLCASSIRQGEAGNTIYFGEGSWLTVV.